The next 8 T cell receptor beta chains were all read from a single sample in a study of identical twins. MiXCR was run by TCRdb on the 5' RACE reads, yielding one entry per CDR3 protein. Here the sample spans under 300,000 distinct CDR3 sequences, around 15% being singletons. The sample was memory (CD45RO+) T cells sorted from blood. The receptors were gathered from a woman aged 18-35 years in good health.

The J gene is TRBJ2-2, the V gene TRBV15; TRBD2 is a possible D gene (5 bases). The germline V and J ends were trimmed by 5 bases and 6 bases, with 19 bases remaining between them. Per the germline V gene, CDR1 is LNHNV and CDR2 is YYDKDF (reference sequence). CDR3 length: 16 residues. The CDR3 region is CATSGGAGLPAGELFF. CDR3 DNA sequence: TGTGCCACCAGCGGAGGTGCGGGCCTACCAGCCGGGGAGCTGTTTTTT.

The CDR3 is CASRAGGLTDTQYF. The DNA for the CDR3 is TGCGCCAGCAGAGCGGGGGGACTCACGGATACGCAGTATTTT. V gene TRBV5-1 combines with J gene TRBJ2-3; TRBD2 matches at 9 bases. After removal of 5 bases from V and 6 bases from J, the junction contained 7 bases not matched to a gene. This CDR3 is built from 14 residues. Per germline, CDR1 SGHRS and CDR2 YFSETQ.

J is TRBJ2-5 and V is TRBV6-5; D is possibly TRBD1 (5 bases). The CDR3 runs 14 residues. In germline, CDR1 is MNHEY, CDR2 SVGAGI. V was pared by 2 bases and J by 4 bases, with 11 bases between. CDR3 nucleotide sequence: TGTGCCAGCAGTTACCTTAGGGGTCGAGAGACCCAGTACTTC. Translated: CASSYLRGRETQYF.

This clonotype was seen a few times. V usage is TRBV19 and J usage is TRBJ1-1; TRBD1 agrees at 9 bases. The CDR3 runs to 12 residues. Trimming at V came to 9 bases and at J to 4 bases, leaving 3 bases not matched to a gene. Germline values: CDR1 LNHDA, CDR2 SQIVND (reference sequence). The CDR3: CASRDRVTEAFF. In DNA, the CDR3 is TGTGCCAGCCGGGACAGGGTCACTGAAGCTTTCTTT.

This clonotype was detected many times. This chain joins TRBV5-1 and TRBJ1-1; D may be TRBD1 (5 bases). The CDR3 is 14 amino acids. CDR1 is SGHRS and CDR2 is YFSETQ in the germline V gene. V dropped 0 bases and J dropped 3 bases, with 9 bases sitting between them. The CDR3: CASSLADSYTEAFF. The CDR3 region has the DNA TGCGCCAGCAGCTTGGCCGACAGTTACACTGAAGCTTTCTTT.

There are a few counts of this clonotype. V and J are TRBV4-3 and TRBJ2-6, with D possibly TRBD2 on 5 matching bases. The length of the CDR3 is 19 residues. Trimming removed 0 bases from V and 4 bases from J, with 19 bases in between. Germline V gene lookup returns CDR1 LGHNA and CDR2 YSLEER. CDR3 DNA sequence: TGCGCCAGCAGCCAAGATGGGTGGGGAGCCGGATCAGGGGCCAACGTCCTGACTTTC. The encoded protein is CASSQDGWGAGSGANVLTF.

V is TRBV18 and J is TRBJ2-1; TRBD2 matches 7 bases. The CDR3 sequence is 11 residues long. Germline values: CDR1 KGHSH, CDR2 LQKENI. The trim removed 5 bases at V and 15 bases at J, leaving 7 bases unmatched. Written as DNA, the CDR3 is TGTGCCAGCTCAGCCCCGGGACTAAGGTTCTTC. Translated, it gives CASSAPGLRFF.

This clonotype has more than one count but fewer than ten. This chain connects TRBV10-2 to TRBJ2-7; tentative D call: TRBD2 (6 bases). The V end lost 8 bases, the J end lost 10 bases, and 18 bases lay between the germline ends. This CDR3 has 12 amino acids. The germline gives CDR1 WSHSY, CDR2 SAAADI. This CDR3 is CASGADYLAQYF. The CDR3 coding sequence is TGCGCCAGCGGAGCGGACTACCTTGCCCAGTACTTC.